This T cell receptor (beta chain) was recovered during a study of spatial heterogeneity in lung cancer. In the study overall: The average count in raw reads for each unique TCR and UMI combination exceeded nine appearances.

TCRdb processed the 5' RACE reads anew with MiXCR; each CDR3 protein has one entry. Here the sample spans about 92,000 distinct CDR3 sequences, roughly 12% being singletons. Germline V gene data show CDR1 as ENHRY and CDR2 as SYGVKD. The junction had 5 bases not matched to a gene; V was cut back by 5 bases and J by 2 bases. The CDR3 length is 15 residues. Study-level points and caveats: Relative to follow-up, resection was when ubiquitous expanded tumor TCRs appeared more in blood.

The sample's time point: sample taken at primary tumor resection. Unsorted whole RNA samples from tumor, nontumor lung or frozen PBMC were sequenced. Donation came from around 72 patients with untreated early-stage non-small cell lung cancer. This clonotype was seen a few times. The antigen remains undetermined. This TCR derives from a male donor with early-stage non-small cell lung cancer. The material sequenced was PBMCs, taken at surgery. The chain couples TRBV10-3 to TRBJ2-5; 10 bases align to TRBD2. The CDR3: CAISLAGEGQETQYF. The CDR3 DNA is TGTGCCATCAGTCTAGCGGGAGAGGGTCAAGAGACCCAGTACTTC.